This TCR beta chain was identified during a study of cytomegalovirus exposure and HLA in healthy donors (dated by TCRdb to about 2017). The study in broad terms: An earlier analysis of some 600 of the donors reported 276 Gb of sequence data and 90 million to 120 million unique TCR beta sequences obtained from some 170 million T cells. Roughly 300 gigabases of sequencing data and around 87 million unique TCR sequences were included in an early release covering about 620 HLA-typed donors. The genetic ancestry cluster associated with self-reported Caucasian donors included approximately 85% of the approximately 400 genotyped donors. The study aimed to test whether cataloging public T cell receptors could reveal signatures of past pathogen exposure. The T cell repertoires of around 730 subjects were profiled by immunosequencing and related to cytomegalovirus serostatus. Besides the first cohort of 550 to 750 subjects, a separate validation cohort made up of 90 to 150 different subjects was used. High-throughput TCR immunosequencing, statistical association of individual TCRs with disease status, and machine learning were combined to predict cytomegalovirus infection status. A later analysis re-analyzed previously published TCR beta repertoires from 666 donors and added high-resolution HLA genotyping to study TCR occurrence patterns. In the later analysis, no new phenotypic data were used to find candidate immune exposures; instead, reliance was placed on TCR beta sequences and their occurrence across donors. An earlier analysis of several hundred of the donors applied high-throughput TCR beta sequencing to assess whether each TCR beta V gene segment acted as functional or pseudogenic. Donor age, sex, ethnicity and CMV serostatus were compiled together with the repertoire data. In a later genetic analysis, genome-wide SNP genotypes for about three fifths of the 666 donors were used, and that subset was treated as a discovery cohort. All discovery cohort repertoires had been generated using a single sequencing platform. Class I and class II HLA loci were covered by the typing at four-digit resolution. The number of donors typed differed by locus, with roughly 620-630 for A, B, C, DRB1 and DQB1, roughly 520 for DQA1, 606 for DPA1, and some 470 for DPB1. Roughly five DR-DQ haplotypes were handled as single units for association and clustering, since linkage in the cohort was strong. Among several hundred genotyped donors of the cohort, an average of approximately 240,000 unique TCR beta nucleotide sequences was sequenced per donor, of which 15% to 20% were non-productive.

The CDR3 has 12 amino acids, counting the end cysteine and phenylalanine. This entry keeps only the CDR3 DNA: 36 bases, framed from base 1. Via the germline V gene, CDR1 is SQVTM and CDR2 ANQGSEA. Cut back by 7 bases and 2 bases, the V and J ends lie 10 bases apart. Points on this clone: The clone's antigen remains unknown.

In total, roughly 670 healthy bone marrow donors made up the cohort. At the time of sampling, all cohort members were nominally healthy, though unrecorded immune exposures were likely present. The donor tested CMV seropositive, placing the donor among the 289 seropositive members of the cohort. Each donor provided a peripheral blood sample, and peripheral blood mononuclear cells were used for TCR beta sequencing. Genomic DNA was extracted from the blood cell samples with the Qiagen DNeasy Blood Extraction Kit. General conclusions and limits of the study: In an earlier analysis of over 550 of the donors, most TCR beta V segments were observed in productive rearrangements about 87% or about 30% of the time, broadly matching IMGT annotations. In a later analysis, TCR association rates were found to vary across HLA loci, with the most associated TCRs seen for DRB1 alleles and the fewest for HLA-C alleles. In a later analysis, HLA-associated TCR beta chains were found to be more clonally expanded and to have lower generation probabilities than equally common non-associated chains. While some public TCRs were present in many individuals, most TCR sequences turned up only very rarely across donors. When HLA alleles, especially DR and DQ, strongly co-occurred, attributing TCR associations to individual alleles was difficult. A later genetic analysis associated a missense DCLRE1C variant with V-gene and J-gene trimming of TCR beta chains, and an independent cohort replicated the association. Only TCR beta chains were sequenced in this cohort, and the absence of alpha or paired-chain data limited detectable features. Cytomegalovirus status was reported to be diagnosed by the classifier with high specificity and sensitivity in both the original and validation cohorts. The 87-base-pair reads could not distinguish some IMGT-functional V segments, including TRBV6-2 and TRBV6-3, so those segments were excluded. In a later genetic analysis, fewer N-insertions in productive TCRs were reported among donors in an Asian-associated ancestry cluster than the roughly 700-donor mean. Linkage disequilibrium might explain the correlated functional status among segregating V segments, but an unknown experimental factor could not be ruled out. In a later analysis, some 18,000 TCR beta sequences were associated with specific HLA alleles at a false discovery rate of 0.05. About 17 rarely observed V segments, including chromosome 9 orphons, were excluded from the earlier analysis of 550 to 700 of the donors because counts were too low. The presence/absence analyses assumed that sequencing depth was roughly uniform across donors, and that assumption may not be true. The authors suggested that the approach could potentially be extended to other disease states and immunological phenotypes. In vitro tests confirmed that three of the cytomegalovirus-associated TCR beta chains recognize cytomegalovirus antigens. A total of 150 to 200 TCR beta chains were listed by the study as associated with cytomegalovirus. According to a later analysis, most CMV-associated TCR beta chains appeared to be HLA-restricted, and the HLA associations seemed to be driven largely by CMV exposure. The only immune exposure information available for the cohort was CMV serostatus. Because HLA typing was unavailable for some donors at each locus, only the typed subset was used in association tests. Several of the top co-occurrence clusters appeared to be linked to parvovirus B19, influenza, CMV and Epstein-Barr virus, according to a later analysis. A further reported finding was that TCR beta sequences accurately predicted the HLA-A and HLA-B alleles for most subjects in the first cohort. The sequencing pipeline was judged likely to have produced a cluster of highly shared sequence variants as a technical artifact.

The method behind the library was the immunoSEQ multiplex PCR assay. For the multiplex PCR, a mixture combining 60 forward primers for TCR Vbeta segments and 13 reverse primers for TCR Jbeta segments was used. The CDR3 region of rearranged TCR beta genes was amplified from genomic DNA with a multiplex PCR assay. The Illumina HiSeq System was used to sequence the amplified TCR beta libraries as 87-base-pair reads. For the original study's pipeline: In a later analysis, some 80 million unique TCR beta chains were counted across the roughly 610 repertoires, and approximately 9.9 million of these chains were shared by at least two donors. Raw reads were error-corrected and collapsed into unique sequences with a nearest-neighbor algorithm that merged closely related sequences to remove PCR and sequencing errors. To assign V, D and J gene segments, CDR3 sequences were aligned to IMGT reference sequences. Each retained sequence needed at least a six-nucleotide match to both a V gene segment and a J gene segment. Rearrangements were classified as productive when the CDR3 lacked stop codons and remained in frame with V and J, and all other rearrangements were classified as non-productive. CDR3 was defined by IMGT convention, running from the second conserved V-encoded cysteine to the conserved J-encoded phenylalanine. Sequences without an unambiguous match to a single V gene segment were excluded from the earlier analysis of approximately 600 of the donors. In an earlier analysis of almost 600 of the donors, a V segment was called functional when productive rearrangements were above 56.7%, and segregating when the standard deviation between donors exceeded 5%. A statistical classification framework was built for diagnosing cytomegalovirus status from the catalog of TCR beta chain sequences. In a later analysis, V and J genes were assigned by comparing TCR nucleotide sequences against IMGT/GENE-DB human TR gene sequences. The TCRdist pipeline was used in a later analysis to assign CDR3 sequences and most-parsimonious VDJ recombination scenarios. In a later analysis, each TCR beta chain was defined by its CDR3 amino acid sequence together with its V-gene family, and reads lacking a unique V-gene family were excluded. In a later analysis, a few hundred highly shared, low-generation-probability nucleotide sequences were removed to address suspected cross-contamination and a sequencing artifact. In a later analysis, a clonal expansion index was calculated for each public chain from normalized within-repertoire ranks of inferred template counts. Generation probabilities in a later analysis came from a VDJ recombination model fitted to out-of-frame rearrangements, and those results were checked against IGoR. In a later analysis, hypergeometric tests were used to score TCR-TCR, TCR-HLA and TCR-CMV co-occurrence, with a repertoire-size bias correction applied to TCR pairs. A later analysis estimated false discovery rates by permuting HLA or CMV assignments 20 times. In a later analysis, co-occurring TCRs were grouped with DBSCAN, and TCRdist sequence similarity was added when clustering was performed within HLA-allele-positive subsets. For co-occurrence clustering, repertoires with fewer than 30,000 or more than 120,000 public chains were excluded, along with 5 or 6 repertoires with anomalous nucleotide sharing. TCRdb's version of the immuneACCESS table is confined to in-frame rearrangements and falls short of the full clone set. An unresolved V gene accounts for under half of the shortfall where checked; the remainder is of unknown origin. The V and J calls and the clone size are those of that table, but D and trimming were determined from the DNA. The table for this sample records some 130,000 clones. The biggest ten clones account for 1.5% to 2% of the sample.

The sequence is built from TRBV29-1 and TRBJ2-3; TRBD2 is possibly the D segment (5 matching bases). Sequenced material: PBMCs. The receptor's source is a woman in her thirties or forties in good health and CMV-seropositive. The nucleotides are TGCAGCGCCGGGGATTCCACAGATACGCAGTATTTT. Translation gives CSAGDSTDTQYF.